One and the same sample provided the 13 T cell receptor beta chains below, sequenced in a study of cytomegalovirus exposure and HLA in healthy donors. PCR employed 60 Vbeta and 13 Jbeta primers. The method was immunoSEQ multiplex PCR; TCRdb's version includes in-frame clones alone and lacks a portion of them. This table has under 150,000 clones, around 79% appearing once. Sequencing used PBMCs. The source is a woman aged 40 to 50 in good health and CMV-seronegative.

The chain employs TRBV13 and TRBJ2-1; 9 bases are shared with TRBD2. This CDR3 is 15 amino acids long. J gave up 7 bases and V 2 bases, and 6 bases lay outside the gene matches. Germline V CDR1 and CDR2: PRHDT, FYEKMQ (reference sequence). The CDR3, as DNA: TGTGCCAGCAGCTTAAGTAGCGGGAGATGGAATGAGCAGTTCTTC. It encodes CASSLSSGRWNEQFF.

This clone was seen only a few times. The rearrangement links TRBV5-5 to TRBJ2-3; no firm D call. Deletions cut 4 bases from V and 2 bases from J, with 8 bases between. The CDR3 spans 13 residues. CDR1 is SGHKS and CDR2 is YYEKEE in the germline V gene (reference sequence). The CDR3 protein is CASSLPLTDTQYF. DNA of the CDR3: TGTGCCAGCAGCCTACCCCTCACAGATACGCAGTATTTT.

This clone was seen only a few times. The rearrangement links TRBV29-1 to TRBJ1-2, with D perhaps matching TRBD1 (5 bases). Trimming stripped 0 bases from V and 8 bases from J, with 13 bases between. The germline V gene encodes CDR1 SQVTM and CDR2 ANQGSEA. This CDR3 contains 13 residues. The CDR3, as DNA: TGCAGCGTTGAAGATCGCCAGGGAGGAGGCTACACCTTC. As protein: CSVEDRQGGGYTF.

The chain combines TRBV7-9 with TRBJ2-5; possibly TRBD2 for D (6 bases). Germline V gives CDR1 SEHNR, CDR2 FQNEAQ (reference sequence). CDR3 size: 15 residues. The V end lost 5 bases, the J end lost 4 bases, and 17 bases lay between the germline ends. As DNA, the CDR3 is TGTGCCAGCAGCCCCGTTTTAGGAGGGGCAGAGACCCAGTACTTC. This encodes CASSPVLGGAETQYF. Full variable domain (missing parts from reference TRBV7-9 and TRBJ2-5): DTGVSQNPRHKITKRGQNVTFRCDPISEHNRLYWYRQTLGQGPEFLTYFQNEAQLEKSRLLSDRFSAERPKGSFSTLEIQRTEQGDSAMYLCASSPVLGGAETQYFGPGTRLLVL.

A few counts support this clone. The chain employs TRBV5-4 and TRBJ2-1, with 12 bases lining up with TRBD2. The CDR3 is 15 residues long. Germline-derived CDR1 and CDR2 are SGHNT and YYREEE (reference sequence). The V gene end was trimmed by 0 bases and the J gene end by 6 bases; junction bases not matched to a gene: 1. CDR3 coding DNA: TGTGCCAGCAGCTTGGAGGGACTAGCGGGCAATGAGCAGTTCTTC. Translated: CASSLEGLAGNEQFF.

This clone was detected only a few times. This chain joins TRBV15 and TRBJ1-2; maybe TRBD1 (6 bases). This CDR3 contains 15 residues. CDR1 LNHNV and CDR2 YYDKDF come from the germline V gene (reference sequence). V lost 1 base and J 3 bases, leaving 12 bases between the germline ends. The CDR3 here is CATSRGAGQYYGYTF. DNA for the CDR3: TGTGCCACCAGCAGAGGGGCCGGACAGTACTATGGCTACACCTTC.

V and J are TRBV5-5 and TRBJ1-6; D possibly corresponds to TRBD1 (6 bases). The CDR3 covers 16 residues. Germline V gene sequence: CDR1 SGHKS, CDR2 YYEKEE (reference sequence). Deletions cut 2 bases from V and 0 bases from J, with 9 bases between. This chain's CDR3 is CASSFTGSSYNSPLHF. CDR3 bases: TGTGCCAGCAGCTTCACAGGGAGCTCCTATAATTCACCCCTCCACTTT.

The chain uses TRBV29-1 and TRBJ1-5; D unclear. The CDR3 has 13 residues. The germline gives CDR1 SQVTM, CDR2 ANQGSEA. Trimming shortened V by 4 bases and J by 6 bases, and 13 bases separated the two germline ends. CDR3 sequence: CSVGASSGQPQHF. The CDR3 DNA is TGCAGCGTTGGCGCCTCCTCGGGTCAGCCCCAGCATTTT. Looking up the rest from reference TRBV29-1 and TRBJ1-5 gives the full variable domain: SAVISQKPSRDICQRGTSLTIQCQVDSQVTMMFWYRQQPGQSLTLIATANQGSEATYESGFVIDKFPISRPNLTFSTLTVSNMSPEDSSIYLCSVGASSGQPQHFGDGTRLSIL.

The rearrangement uses TRBV19 and TRBJ1-5; 11 positions match TRBD1. V gave up 7 bases and J gave up 5 bases; unmatched junction bases: 10. The CDR3 runs 16 residues. The germline V gene encodes CDR1 LNHDA and CDR2 SQIVND (reference sequence). CDR3 sequence: CASIDSDRGLDQPQHF. CDR3 in DNA: TGTGCCAGTATCGACTCGGACAGGGGGCTGGATCAGCCCCAGCATTTT.

The sample holds a few counts of this clone. The rearrangement links TRBV7-9 to TRBJ2-3; a possible D gene is TRBD2 (6 bases). The CDR3 contains 15 residues. V was cut by 4 bases and J by 0 bases, with 11 bases left in between. Germline V gene data show CDR1 as SEHNR and CDR2 as FQNEAQ (reference sequence). The CDR3 region is CASSSPGTSTDTQYF. CDR3 coding DNA: TGTGCCAGCAGCTCTCCCGGGACTAGCACAGATACGCAGTATTTT.

This clone was observed a handful of times. J is TRBJ2-3 and V is TRBV2, with TRBD2 matching 12 bases. Per the germline V gene, CDR1 is SNHLY and CDR2 is FYNNEI. The CDR3 length is 14 residues. J gave up 5 bases and V 6 bases, and 3 bases lay outside the gene matches. The DNA for the CDR3 is TGTGCCAGCAGCCCGGGACTAGCGGGAGATACGCAGTATTTT. Protein sequence: CASSPGLAGDTQYF.

The V call is TRBV7-9, the J call TRBJ2-1; a possible D gene is TRBD2 (7 bases). Trimming shortened V by 5 bases and J by 8 bases, and 13 bases separated the two germline ends. Looked up from germline, CDR1 is SEHNR and CDR2 is FQNEAQ (reference sequence). This CDR3 is built from 13 residues. CDR3 loop: CASSEGGTHEQFF. The CDR3 DNA reads TGTGCCAGCAGCGAGGGGGGGACCCATGAGCAGTTCTTC.

The chain combines TRBV27 with TRBJ2-2; 13 nucleotides agree with TRBD2. The trim removed 8 bases at V and 7 bases at J, leaving 16 bases unmatched. The CDR3 length is 18 residues. The germline V gene encodes CDR1 MNHEY and CDR2 SMNVEV (reference sequence). The CDR3 coding sequence is TGTGCCAGCCGGTTGCAAGGGGGGACTAGCGGGAATAGCGGGGAGCTGTTTTTT. Translating it yields CASRLQGGTSGNSGELFF.